The rows below give T cell receptor beta chains drawn from one sample of a study of glioma-infiltrating T cells. TCRdb independently ran MiXCR on the multiplex PCR reads; one entry per CDR3 protein. The repertoire holds approximately 190,000 distinct CDR3 sequences, approximately 30% seen once, with 20% in the top ten. The sequencing input was glioma tissue, nonneoplastic brain tissue, or PBMCs (not recorded which). These receptors were collected from a human donor with low-grade glioma or glioblastoma, undergoing nonglioma brain surgery, or in good health (not recorded which). Each CDR3 is given with its conserved first and last residue. D genes are given only for firm matches. Size values are once, few and many counts, or a class for expanded clones, and some rows have none.

TRBV7-9	15	TRBJ2-1	many	TRBD2	CASSYGLAGDNEQFF	TGTGCCAGCAGCTATGGACTAGCGGGGGACAATGAGCAGTTCTTC
TRBV12-3/TRBV12-4	16	TRBJ2-7	NA	TRBD2	CASSFRLAASSYEQYF	TGTGCCAGCAGCTTCAGACTAGCGGCGAGCTCCTACGAGCAGTACTTC
TRBV28	17	TRBJ2-1	many	TRBD1	CASSLSAGTGAYNEQFF	TGTGCCAGCAGTTTATCCGCCGGGACAGGGGCCTACAATGAGCAGTTCTTC
TRBV9	15	TRBJ1-2	NA	NA	CSSSVGRVTNYGYTF	TGTTCCAGCAGCGTAGGAAGAGTAACTAACTATGGCTACACCTTC
TRBV7-2	15	TRBJ2-5	many	NA	CASSLAGRGQETQYF	TGTGCCAGCAGCTTAGCGGGAAGGGGACAAGAGACCCAGTACTTC
TRBV12-3/TRBV12-4	14	TRBJ1-4	few	NA	CASSPTGTVEKLFF	TGTGCCAGCAGCCCAACCGGGACGGTTGAAAAACTGTTTTTT
TRBV10-3	15	TRBJ2-3	many	NA	CAISEGAERTDTQYF	TGTGCCATCAGTGAGGGAGCGGAGCGCACAGATACGCAGTATTTT
TRBV6-1	17	TRBJ2-5	NA	TRBD2	CASTPAGGWGQQETQYF	TGCGCCAGCACTCCCGCGGGAGGGTGGGGGCAACAAGAGACCCAGTACTTC
TRBV9	16	TRBJ2-3	NA	NA	CASSVEGWGVPDTQYF	TGTGCCAGCAGCGTAGAGGGGTGGGGCGTCCCAGATACGCAGTATTTT
TRBV20-1	13	TRBJ2-1	once	NA	CSASSLSSYEQFF	TGCAGTGCTAGTAGCCTTAGCTCCTATGAGCAGTTCTTC
TRBV5-1	14	TRBJ2-7	many	NA	CASSLGQSSSEQYF	TGCGCCAGCAGCTTGGGACAGTCGAGTTCTGAGCAGTACTTC
TRBV29-1	13	TRBJ2-5	NA	NA	CSVEDKTPETQYF	TGCAGCGTTGAAGATAAGACCCCGGAGACCCAGTACTTC
TRBV15	16	TRBJ1-1	NA	NA	CATSRGSGYMNTEAFF	TGTGCCACCAGCAGGGGGTCAGGATACATGAACACTGAAGCTTTCTTT
TRBV20-1	18	TRBJ1-2	NA	TRBD1	CSASRGAGQGALVKGYTF	TGCAGTGCTAGTCGGGGGGCGGGACAGGGGGCCTTGGTGAAAGGATACACCTTC
TRBV29-1	11	TRBJ1-1	many	NA	CSVALGGQAFF	TGCAGCGTTGCCCTGGGGGGACAAGCTTTCTTT
TRBV7-3	15	TRBJ2-3	NA	TRBD2	CASSPTPGGADTQYF	TGTGCCAGCAGCCCCACTCCGGGAGGGGCAGATACGCAGTATTTT
TRBV19	15	TRBJ2-1	many	TRBD2	CASSITSGSSNEQFF	TGTGCCAGTAGTATTACTAGCGGGAGTTCAAATGAGCAGTTCTTC
TRBV27	17	TRBJ1-5	NA	NA	CASSLSPQGSPNRPQHF	TGTGCCAGCAGTTTGAGCCCCCAAGGGAGCCCCAATCGACCCCAGCATTTT
TRBV7-2	14	TRBJ2-3	many	NA	CASSLVGGTDTQYF	TGTGCCAGCAGCTTAGTCGGGGGCACAGATACGCAGTATTTT
TRBV28	15	TRBJ1-1	many	NA	CASSYEGRKNTEAFF	TGTGCCAGCAGCTATGAGGGGAGGAAGAACACTGAAGCTTTCTTT
TRBV20-1	13	TRBJ2-7	many	NA	CSARDLAYDEQYF	TGCAGTGCTAGAGATCTCGCCTATGACGAGCAGTACTTC
TRBV27	15	TRBJ1-1	NA	NA	CSSNRLGRSNTEAFF	TGTTCCAGCAACCGACTGGGTAGGAGTAACACTGAAGCTTTCTTT
TRBV19	10	TRBJ2-3	many	NA	CASGMDTQYF	TGTGCCAGTGGTATGGATACGCAGTATTTT
TRBV20-1	12	TRBJ1-3	many	NA	CSARGAGNTIYF	TGCAGTGCTAGAGGGGCCGGAAACACCATATATTTT
TRBV27	13	TRBJ1-1	many	NA	CASKSGRNTEAFF	TGTGCCAGCAAGTCCGGGAGGAACACTGAAGCTTTCTTT
TRBV20-1	14	TRBJ2-5	many	TRBD2	CSRMKGLARETQYF	TGCAGTCGCATGAAGGGACTAGCCCGGGAGACCCAGTACTTC
TRBV7-3	15	TRBJ1-1	few	TRBD1	CASSHGQGQITEAFF	TGTGCCAGCAGCCACGGACAGGGGCAAATCACTGAAGCTTTCTTT